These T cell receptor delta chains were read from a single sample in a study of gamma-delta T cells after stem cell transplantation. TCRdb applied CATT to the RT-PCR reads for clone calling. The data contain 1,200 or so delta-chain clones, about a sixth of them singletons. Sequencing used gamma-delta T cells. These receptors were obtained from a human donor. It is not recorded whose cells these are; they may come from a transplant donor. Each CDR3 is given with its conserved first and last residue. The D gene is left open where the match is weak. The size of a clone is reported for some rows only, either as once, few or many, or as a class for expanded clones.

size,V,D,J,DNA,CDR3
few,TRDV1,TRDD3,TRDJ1,TGTGCTCTTGGGGAACTGGCCCCCTTCGTGCCTTCCTACGTCTGGGGGATACGCGTATCCACCGATAAACTCATCTTT,CALGELAPFVPSYVWGIRVSTDKLIF
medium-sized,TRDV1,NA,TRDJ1,TGTGCTCTTGGGGAATGGGGGGTTCTCAACGTCAACGTTCCCCGAGGCACCGATAAACTCATCTTT,CALGEWGVLNVNVPRGTDKLIF
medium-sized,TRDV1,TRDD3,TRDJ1,TGTGCTCTTGGGGAACTTGAATTGGGGCCTTCCCCTAACTGGGGGATACGCGACTCCGATAAACTCATCTTT,CALGELELGPSPNWGIRDSDKLIF
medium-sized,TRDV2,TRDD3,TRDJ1,TGTGCCTGTGACCCCCTGGGGGACCGGTACACCGATAAACTCATCTTT,CACDPLGDRYTDKLIF
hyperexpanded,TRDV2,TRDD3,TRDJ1,TGTGCCTGTGACACTTTAGGGGATACGCCGGGCTCGTTGAAAATCGATAAACTCATCTTT,CACDTLGDTPGSLKIDKLIF
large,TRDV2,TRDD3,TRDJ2,TGTGCCTGTGACATACTGGGGGATACAGCACAACTCTTCTTT,CACDILGDTAQLFF
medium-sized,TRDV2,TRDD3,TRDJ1,TGTGCCTGTGACCCCCTGGGGGAAACTCGATACACCGATAAACTCATCTTT,CACDPLGETRYTDKLIF
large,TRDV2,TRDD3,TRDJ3,TGTGCCTGTGACAAGGTACTGGGGGACTCTAGCTCCTGGGACACCCGACAGATGTTTTTC,CACDKVLGDSSSWDTRQMFF
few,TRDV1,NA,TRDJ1,TGTGCTCTTTCGTCCCTTAGGTTGGGATCGGATAAACTCATCTTT,CALSSLRLGSDKLIF
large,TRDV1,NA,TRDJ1,TGTGCTCTTGGGGAACTACCGATCTTCCTTTTCTTGTACTGGAGACTGGGAGAGACCGATAAACTCATCTTT,CALGELPIFLFLYWRLGETDKLIF
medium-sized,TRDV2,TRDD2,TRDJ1,TGTGCCTGTGACACACTCGGGACTCATTTCCTACCCTCCCTTCGTTACACCGATAAACTCATCTTT,CACDTLGTHFLPSLRYTDKLIF
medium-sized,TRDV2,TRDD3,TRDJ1,TGTGCCTGTGACTCCCCCTTTACTGGGGGAACCGGGGGCACCGATAAACTCATCTTT,CACDSPFTGGTGGTDKLIF
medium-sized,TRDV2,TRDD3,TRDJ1,TGTGCCTGTGACACCGTTACTGGGGGAGCTGAGAAGTACACCGATAAACTCATCTTT,CACDTVTGGAEKYTDKLIF
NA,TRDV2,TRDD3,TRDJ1,TGTGCCTGTGACCTTCTGGGGGATACGGCCGATAAACTCATCTTT,CACDLLGDTADKLIF
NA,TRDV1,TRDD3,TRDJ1,TGTGCTCTTGGGGTAAGGACTGCCCTACCCTGGGGGCTTACCGATAAACTCATCTTT,CALGVRTALPWGLTDKLIF
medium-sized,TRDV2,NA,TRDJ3,NA,CACDTFGTMGDTASSWDTRQMFF
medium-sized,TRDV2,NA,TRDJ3,TGTGCCTGTGACCCCACAGGCCCAACTAGCTCCTGGGACACCCGACAGATGTTTTTC,CACDPTGPTSSWDTRQMFF
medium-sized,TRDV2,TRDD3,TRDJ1,TGTGCCTGTGATACCTTACTGGGGGACACCGATAAACTCATCTTT,CACDTLLGDTDKLIF
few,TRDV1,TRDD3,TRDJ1,TGTGCTCTTGGGGATCTCCGTGGGGGGGTCTTCCCCCCTACTACTACCCATCTTAGGGGGATAAAGGTATCCGATAAACTCATCTTT,CALGDLRGGVFPPTTTHLRGIKVSDKLIF
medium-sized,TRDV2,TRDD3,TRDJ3,TGTGCCTGTGACATGGCATACTGGGGGAATTCCGACAGCTCCTGGGACACCCGACAGATGTTTTTC,CACDMAYWGNSDSSWDTRQMFF